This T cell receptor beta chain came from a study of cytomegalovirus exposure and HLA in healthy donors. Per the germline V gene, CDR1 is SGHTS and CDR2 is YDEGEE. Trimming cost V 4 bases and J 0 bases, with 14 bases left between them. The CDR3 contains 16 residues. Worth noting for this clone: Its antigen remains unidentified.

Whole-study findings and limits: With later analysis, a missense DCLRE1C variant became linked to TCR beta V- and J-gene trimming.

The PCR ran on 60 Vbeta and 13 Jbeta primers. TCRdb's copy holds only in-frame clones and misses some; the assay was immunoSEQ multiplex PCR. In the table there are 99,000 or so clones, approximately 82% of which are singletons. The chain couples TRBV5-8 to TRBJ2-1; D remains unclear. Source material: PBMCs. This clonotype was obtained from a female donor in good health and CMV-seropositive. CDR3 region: CASSMGVPSSYNEQFF. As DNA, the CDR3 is TGTGCCAGCAGCATGGGCGTTCCTAGCTCCTACAATGAGCAGTTCTTC.